A selection of T cell receptor beta chains follows, all from one sample in a study of control samples from healthy donors and cancer patients. Some clones are missing from TCRdb's copy, which holds only in-frame ones; the method was immunoSEQ multiplex PCR. This table holds 64,000 or so clones, about 92% found once. The sequenced material came from PBMCs. The receptors were sampled from a middle-aged man with colorectal cancer. CDR3s include the opening cysteine and the closing phenylalanine or tryptophan.

j_gene: TRBJ1-1
v_gene: TRBV30
CDR3aa: CAWTGRTEAFF

j_gene: TRBJ1-1
v_gene: TRBV2
CDR3aa: CASKKTGAMNTEAFF

j_gene: TRBJ2-3
v_gene: TRBV7-9
CDR3aa: CASSPPPQLDTQYF

j_gene: TRBJ2-1
v_gene: TRBV5-4
CDR3aa: CASSPTGTSGGYNEQFF

j_gene: TRBJ1-6
v_gene: TRBV5-1
CDR3aa: CASTYDGGDSPLHF

j_gene: TRBJ1-6
v_gene: TRBV2
CDR3aa: CASSDRENSPLHF

j_gene: TRBJ1-3
v_gene: TRBV5-4
CDR3aa: CASSLPGPGNTIYF

j_gene: TRBJ2-1
v_gene: TRBV3-1/TRBV3-2
CDR3aa: CASSQLAGASYNEQFF

j_gene: TRBJ2-7
v_gene: TRBV3-1/TRBV3-2
CDR3aa: CASSRQLGPYEQYF

j_gene: TRBJ2-3
v_gene: TRBV6-2/TRBV6-3
CDR3aa: CASSFDAGVLSLTQYF

j_gene: TRBJ2-2
v_gene: TRBV24-1
CDR3aa: CATSDLSGIANTGELFF

j_gene: TRBJ2-7
v_gene: TRBV5-1
CDR3aa: CASSFGSLNEQYF

j_gene: TRBJ1-2
v_gene: TRBV6-1
CDR3aa: CASSEGGAGYGYTF

j_gene: TRBJ1-4
v_gene: TRBV12-3/TRBV12-4
CDR3aa: CASSPDRNEKLFF

j_gene: TRBJ1-2
v_gene: TRBV19
CDR3aa: CASRHPTGGDYGYTF

j_gene: TRBJ2-7
v_gene: TRBV4-1
CDR3aa: CASSQIGTGKRYEQYF

j_gene: TRBJ2-7
v_gene: TRBV19
CDR3aa: CASGGGHEYEQYF

j_gene: TRBJ2-7
v_gene: TRBV2
CDR3aa: CASGGTGSHEQYF

j_gene: TRBJ2-1
v_gene: TRBV7-9
CDR3aa: CASSQGVGAGGRDEQFF

j_gene: TRBJ2-5
v_gene: TRBV20-1
CDR3aa: CSAPLTETQYF

j_gene: TRBJ1-1
v_gene: TRBV5-1
CDR3aa: CASRGDTASRMTF

j_gene: TRBJ1-2
v_gene: TRBV19
CDR3aa: CASRVRYGYTF

j_gene: TRBJ2-3
v_gene: TRBV6-5
CDR3aa: CASRKGWGGTDTQYF

j_gene: TRBJ1-2
v_gene: TRBV6-5
CDR3aa: CASSSPSEFRGGYTF

j_gene: TRBJ1-6
v_gene: TRBV2
CDR3aa: CASSKTTGGSSSYNSPLHF

j_gene: TRBJ2-1
v_gene: TRBV3-1/TRBV3-2
CDR3aa: CASSQPGQGSYNEQFF

j_gene: TRBJ1-2
v_gene: TRBV21-1
CDR3aa: CASSKAPGNWYGYTF

j_gene: TRBJ1-2
v_gene: TRBV7-9
CDR3aa: CASSPLPIRTGFYGYTF

j_gene: TRBJ1-1
v_gene: TRBV5-6
CDR3aa: CASSLGLQNTEAFF

j_gene: TRBJ1-4
v_gene: TRBV3-1/TRBV3-2
CDR3aa: CASSQAYNEKLFF

j_gene: TRBJ2-3
v_gene: TRBV9
CDR3aa: CASSVGLAGGLSDTQYF

j_gene: TRBJ1-2
v_gene: TRBV27
CDR3aa: CASSLAGPLGYTF

j_gene: TRBJ2-7
v_gene: TRBV15
CDR3aa: CATSRERGALYEQYF

j_gene: TRBJ1-2
v_gene: TRBV2
CDR3aa: CASSEVQQGANYGYTF

j_gene: TRBJ1-2
v_gene: TRBV13
CDR3aa: CASSSRDRGLGGYTF

j_gene: TRBJ1-5
v_gene: TRBV7-2
CDR3aa: CASRAGGSNQPQHF

j_gene: TRBJ2-7
v_gene: TRBV12-3/TRBV12-4
CDR3aa: CATSRGFGEQYF

j_gene: TRBJ1-1
v_gene: TRBV7-9
CDR3aa: CASSLDGGTEAFF

j_gene: TRBJ1-4
v_gene: TRBV2
CDR3aa: CASSSEFELFF

j_gene: TRBJ2-7
v_gene: TRBV7-9
CDR3aa: CASSPQASGGTEQYF

j_gene: TRBJ1-4
v_gene: TRBV15
CDR3aa: CATSRGGGLGEKLFF

j_gene: TRBJ1-1
v_gene: TRBV19
CDR3aa: CASSIAIQGGNTEAFF

j_gene: TRBJ2-3
v_gene: TRBV24-1
CDR3aa: CATSHKTGVADTQYF

j_gene: TRBJ1-4
v_gene: TRBV2
CDR3aa: CASSIIRDEKLFF

j_gene: TRBJ2-7
v_gene: TRBV10-2
CDR3aa: CASSESSGTGRYEQYF

j_gene: TRBJ1-6
v_gene: TRBV6-1
CDR3aa: CASSESTGYNSPLHF

j_gene: TRBJ1-3
v_gene: TRBV4-1
CDR3aa: CASSAPFSGNTIYF

j_gene: TRBJ2-1
v_gene: TRBV7-3
CDR3aa: CASSSRTGRPYNEQFF

j_gene: TRBJ1-5
v_gene: TRBV4-2
CDR3aa: CASSRGWTDQPQHF

j_gene: TRBJ2-7
v_gene: TRBV9
CDR3aa: CASSVGGVTYYEQYF

j_gene: TRBJ2-3
v_gene: TRBV4-2
CDR3aa: CASSHSGTDTQYF

j_gene: TRBJ1-1
v_gene: TRBV19
CDR3aa: CASRLTGQNTEAFF

j_gene: TRBJ2-1
v_gene: TRBV14
CDR3aa: CASSHRTGWDNEQFF

j_gene: TRBJ2-1
v_gene: TRBV10-2
CDR3aa: CASKMTGYNEQFF

j_gene: TRBJ2-7
v_gene: TRBV27
CDR3aa: CASSSFLGTGSPYPAYEQYF

j_gene: TRBJ2-3
v_gene: TRBV5-5
CDR3aa: CASSYLGLVDTQYF

j_gene: TRBJ2-3
v_gene: TRBV12-3/TRBV12-4
CDR3aa: CASSRLWERYF

j_gene: TRBJ2-5
v_gene: TRBV5-1
CDR3aa: CASSFSSDQETQYF

j_gene: TRBJ2-3
v_gene: TRBV7-3
CDR3aa: CASSLNSRGDTQYF